These 12 T cell receptor beta chains came from one sample sequenced in a study of T cells in Graves' hyperthyroidism and ophthalmopathy. RNA transcripts provided the source from which TCR beta CDR3 regions were amplified. The HTBI set primed first-round TCR CDR3 RT-PCR. TCRdb called the multiplex PCR reads again in MiXCR, with one record for every CDR3 protein. The sample has fewer than 900,000 distinct CDR3 sequences; approximately 19% are singletons. The sample comprised blood. These receptors were collected from a woman in her fifties or sixties with Graves' hyperthyroidism that later progressed to Graves' ophthalmopathy.

V gene TRBV7-9 combines with J gene TRBJ2-7, with no clear D. V was pared by 2 bases and J by 5 bases, with 7 bases between. The germline V gene encodes CDR1 SEHNR and CDR2 FQNEAQ (reference sequence). The CDR3 consists of 12 residues. The CDR3 spells CASSLTTHEQYF. The CDR3 nucleotides are TGTGCCAGCAGCTTAACGACCCACGAGCAGTACTTC.

Only a few counts were recorded for this clonotype. The chain employs TRBV20-1 and TRBJ2-7, with D uncertain. CDR3 size: 11 residues. V was cut by 5 bases and J by 1 base, with 6 bases left in between. Looked up from germline, CDR1 is DFQATT and CDR2 is SNEGSKA (reference sequence). CDR3 DNA sequence: TGCAGTGCTGACTCGTCCTACGAGCAGTACTTC. Amino acids: CSADSSYEQYF.

There are many counts of this clonotype. The rearrangement links TRBV7-8 to TRBJ1-2; possible D gene TRBD1, 6 bases. The CDR3 runs to 16 residues. Trimming cost V 5 bases and J 5 bases, with 21 bases left between them. CDR1 and CDR2 (germline): SGHVS, FQNEAQ. The CDR3 spells CASSGSDRTLGYGYTF. In DNA form, the CDR3 reads TGTGCCAGCAGCGGAAGTGACAGGACCCTGGGATATGGCTACACCTTC.

In DNA form, the CDR3 reads TGTGCCAGCAGCAGGCGAGGGGGGGTCGTTCGGGAGCTGTTTTTT. It translates to CASSRRGGVVRELFF. The rearrangement links TRBV5-4 to TRBJ2-2; perhaps TRBD2 as D (7 bases). The V end lost 4 bases, the J end lost 9 bases, and 19 bases lay between the germline ends. Germline V gene lookup returns CDR1 SGHNT and CDR2 YYREEE (reference sequence). The CDR3 has 15 amino acids. The complete variable domain, with remaining parts taken from reference TRBV5-4 and TRBJ2-2, reads ETGVTQSPTHLIKTRGQQVTLRCSSQSGHNTVSWYQQALGQGPQFIFQYYREEENGRGNFPPRFSGLQFPNYSSELNVNALELDDSALYLCASSRRGGVVRELFFGEGSRLTVL.

Worth noting for this clonotype: This sequence may be a read error, since a much larger clone differs from it by one base. The chain links TRBV12-3 or TRBV12-4 to TRBJ1-5, with D perhaps TRBD1 (5 bases). The CDR3 covers 13 residues. The CDR3 is CASGLGGFQPQHF. The CDR3 DNA is TGTGCCAGCGGTTTGGGGGGTTTCCAGCCCCAGCATTTT.

Note on this clonotype: This could be a read error, since a much larger clone is one nucleotide away. Given the absence of the conserved phenylalanine or tryptophan at the CDR3 end, a read error is likely. The genes are TRBV2 and TRBJ1-1; a weak D match, TRBD1 (5 bases). The ends were cut back, 8 bases at V and 9 bases at J, with 31 bases in the middle. CDR1 is SNHLY, CDR2 FYNNEI, per germline. The CDR3 extends over 17 amino acids. As DNA, the CDR3 is TGTGCCAGCGACGGGTGGAACCGGGACGGAGAAAGAGTAAAAGCTTTCCTT. Its protein product is CASDGWNRDGERVKAFL.

This clonotype was observed many times. The rearrangement uses TRBV20-1 and TRBJ2-1, with D tentatively TRBD2 (5 bases). The germline gives CDR1 DFQATT, CDR2 SNEGSKA (reference sequence). V was shortened by 3 bases and J by 8 bases, with 17 bases between the two germline ends. The CDR3 runs to 14 residues. CDR3 in amino acids: CSARRLAGIDEQFF. The DNA for the CDR3 is TGCAGTGCTAGGCGGCTAGCCGGGATCGATGAGCAGTTCTTC.

This clonotype appeared many times. The genes are TRBV7-9 and TRBJ2-7, with D hard to call. This CDR3 contains 14 residues. The germline V gene has CDR1 SEHNR and CDR2 FQNEAQ (reference sequence). V was clipped by 5 bases and J by 3 bases, with 14 bases between them. The CDR3 nucleotides are TGTGCCAGCAGCCCCTGGGATCATTACTACGAGCAGTACTTC. It codes for CASSPWDHYYEQYF.

In its sample, this clonotype was seen many times. The DNA for the CDR3 is TGTGCCAGCAGCCCCCGGACTAGCGGGGGCCACAATGAGCAGTTCTTC. Its protein product is CASSPRTSGGHNEQFF. The J gene is TRBJ2-1, the V gene TRBV3-1; the match to TRBD2 covers 13 bases. CDR3 length: 16 residues. CDR1 is LGHDT and CDR2 is YNNKEL in the germline V gene (reference sequence). V gave up 4 bases and J gave up 5 bases; unmatched junction bases: 5.

J is TRBJ2-1 and V is TRBV7-9, with TRBD2 matching 7 bases. CDR1 and CDR2 (germline): SEHNR, FQNEAQ (reference sequence). V dropped 4 bases and J dropped 9; count of bases not matched to a gene: 9. The CDR3 is 14 residues long. The CDR3 DNA reads TGTGCCAGCAGCTCCCTGTGGAGGGAGGGTGAGCAGTTCTTC. Residues: CASSSLWREGEQFF.

The CDR3 spells CASSIDLGTGPYMNTEAFF. The CDR3 region has the DNA TGTGCCAGTAGTATAGATCTAGGAACGGGGCCCTATATGAACACTGAAGCTTTCTTT. The V and J genes are TRBV19 and TRBJ1-1, with TRBD1 as a possible D gene (5 bases). From germline, CDR1 is LNHDA and CDR2 SQIVND (reference sequence). V was cut by 0 bases and J by 0 bases, with 20 bases left in between. The CDR3 spans 19 residues.

This clonotype has only a few counts. J is TRBJ1-6 and V is TRBV25-1; 7 bases agree with TRBD1. The ends lost 6 bases at V and 4 bases at J; junction bases unmatched: 3. Germline CDR1 MGHDK, CDR2 SYGVNS. The CDR3 consists of 14 residues. This CDR3 reads CASRPGGYNSPLHF. In nucleotides, the CDR3 is TGTGCCAGCAGACCAGGGGGGTATAATTCACCCCTCCACTTT.